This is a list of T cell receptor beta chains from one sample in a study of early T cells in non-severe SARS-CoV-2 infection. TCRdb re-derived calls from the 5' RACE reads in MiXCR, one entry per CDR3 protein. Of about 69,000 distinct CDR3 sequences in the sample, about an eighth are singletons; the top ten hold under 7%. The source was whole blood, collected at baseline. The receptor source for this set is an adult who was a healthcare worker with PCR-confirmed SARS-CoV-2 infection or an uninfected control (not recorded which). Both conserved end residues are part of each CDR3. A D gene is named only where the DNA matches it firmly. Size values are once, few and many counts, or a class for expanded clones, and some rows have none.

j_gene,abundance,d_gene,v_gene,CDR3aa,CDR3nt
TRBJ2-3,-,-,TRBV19,CASSTPPWISGYTDTQYF,TGTGCCAGTAGTACACCCCCATGGATCTCAGGGTACACAGATACGCAGTATTTT
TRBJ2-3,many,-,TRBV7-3,CASSFLSGSTDTQYF,TGTGCCAGCAGCTTTCTTAGCGGTAGCACAGATACGCAGTATTTT
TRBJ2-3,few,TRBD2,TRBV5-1,CASCRSGTSTDTQYF,TGCGCCAGCTGTCGTAGCGGGACTAGCACAGATACGCAGTATTTT
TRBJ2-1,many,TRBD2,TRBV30,CAWSVLAGGPNEQFF,TGTGCCTGGAGTGTACTAGCGGGGGGGCCCAATGAGCAGTTCTTC
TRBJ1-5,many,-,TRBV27,CASSLGTSNQPQHF,TGTGCCAGCAGTTTAGGGACTAGCAATCAGCCCCAGCATTTT
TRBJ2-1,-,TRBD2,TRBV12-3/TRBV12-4,CASSRDYAVNNEQFF,TGTGCCAGCAGCAGGGACTACGCAGTAAACAATGAGCAGTTCTTC
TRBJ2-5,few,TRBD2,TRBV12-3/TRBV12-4,CASSRSRTSGETQYF,TGTGCCAGCAGTCGCTCGCGGACTAGCGGAGAGACCCAGTACTTC
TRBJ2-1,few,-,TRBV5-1,CASSLAGGSNEQFF,TGCGCCAGCAGCTTGGCCGGTGGGTCTAATGAGCAGTTCTTC
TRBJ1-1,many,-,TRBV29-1,CSVSDSLHPRNTEAFF,TGCAGCGTTTCCGACAGCCTGCACCCCCGGAACACTGAAGCTTTCTTT
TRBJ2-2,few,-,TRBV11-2,CASSESGELFF,TGTGCCAGCAGCGAATCCGGGGAGCTGTTTTTT
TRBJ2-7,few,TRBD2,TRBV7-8,CASSLALSGGFSHEQYF,TGTGCCAGCAGCTTAGCGCTGAGCGGGGGGTTTTCCCACGAGCAGTACTTC
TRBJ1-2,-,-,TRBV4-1,CASSQGVLRDGYTF,TGCGCCAGCAGCCAAGGGGTCTTACGGGATGGCTACACCTTC
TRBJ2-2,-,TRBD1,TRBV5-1,CASSQEPGQGLTGELFF,TGCGCCAGCAGCCAAGAACCGGGACAGGGCCTCACCGGGGAGCTGTTTTTT
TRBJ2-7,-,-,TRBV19,CVSSVTVSYEQYF,TGTGTCAGTAGTGTGACAGTTTCCTACGAGCAGTACTTC
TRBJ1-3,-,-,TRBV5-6,CASSRPLSGNTIYF,TGTGCCAGCAGTCGGCCACTCTCTGGAAACACCATATATTTT
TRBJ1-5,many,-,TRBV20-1,CSARSGGNQPQHF,TGCAGTGCTAGAAGTGGAGGCAATCAGCCCCAGCATTTT
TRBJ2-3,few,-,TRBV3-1,CASSQGASTDTQYF,TGTGCCAGCAGCCAGGGGGCTAGCACAGATACGCAGTATTTT
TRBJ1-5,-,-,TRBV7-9,CATATATGPQHF,TGTGCCACAGCTACAGCAACCGGGCCCCAGCATTTT
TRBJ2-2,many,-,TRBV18,CASSPLTPGNTGELFF,TGTGCCAGCTCACCCCTAACACCAGGGAACACCGGGGAGCTGTTTTTT
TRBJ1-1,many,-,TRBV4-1,CASSLIMNTEAFF,TGCGCCAGCAGCCTTATCATGAACACTGAAGCTTTCTTT
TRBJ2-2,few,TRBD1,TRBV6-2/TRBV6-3,CASSRGGTGTGELFF,TGTGCCAGCAGTCGAGGAGGGACAGGGACCGGGGAGCTGTTTTTT
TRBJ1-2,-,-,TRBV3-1,CASRPSISGIGYTF,TGTGCCAGCAGGCCCTCAATATCTGGGATTGGCTACACCTTC
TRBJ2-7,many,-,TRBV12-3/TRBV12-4,CATPLKQYF,TGTGCCACCCCGTTAAAGCAGTACTTC
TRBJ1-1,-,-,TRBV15,CATSRDRGRNTEAFF,TGTGCCACCAGCAGAGATCGAGGCAGGAACACTGAAGCTTTCTTT
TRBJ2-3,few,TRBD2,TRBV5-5,CASSLGTSGGMAQDTQYF,TGTGCCAGCAGCTTGGGGACTAGCGGTGGTATGGCCCAAGATACGCAGTATTTT
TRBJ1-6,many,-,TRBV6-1,CASSSSWGYNSPLHF,TGTGCCAGCAGTTCGTCATGGGGATATAATTCACCCCTCCACTTT
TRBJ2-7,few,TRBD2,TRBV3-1,CASSPTSVNEQYF,TGTGCCAGCAGCCCAACTAGCGTGAACGAGCAGTACTTC
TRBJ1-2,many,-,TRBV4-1,CASSFQEGYEEGYTF,TGCGCCAGCAGCTTCCAAGAGGGTTATGAGGAGGGCTACACCTTC
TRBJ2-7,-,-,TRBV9,CASSVAYGGYEQYF,TGTGCCAGCAGCGTAGCTTATGGAGGCTACGAGCAGTACTTC
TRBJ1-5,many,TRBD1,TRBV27,CASSTRQGASNQPQHF,TGTGCCAGCAGTACCCGACAGGGGGCAAGCAATCAGCCCCAGCATTTT
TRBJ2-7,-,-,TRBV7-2,CASSLQHRASEQYF,TGTGCCAGCAGCTTACAGCACAGGGCTAGCGAGCAGTACTTC
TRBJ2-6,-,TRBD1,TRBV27,CASSWDSSGANVLTF,TGTGCCAGCAGTTGGGACAGCTCTGGGGCCAACGTCCTGACTTTC
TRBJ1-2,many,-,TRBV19,CASTRDPIVPYTF,TGTGCCAGTACTCGAGACCCCATAGTACCGTACACCTTC
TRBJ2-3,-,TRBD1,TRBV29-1,CSVVPGQGTAGTDTQYF,TGCAGCGTTGTACCGGGACAGGGGACGGCTGGCACAGATACGCAGTATTTT
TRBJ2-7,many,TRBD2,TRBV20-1,CSARPHRGLAYEQYF,TGCAGTGCTAGGCCTCACAGGGGACTAGCGTACGAGCAGTACTTC
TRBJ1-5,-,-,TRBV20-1,CSAREGMDQPQHF,TGCAGTGCTAGAGAAGGGATGGATCAGCCCCAGCATTTT
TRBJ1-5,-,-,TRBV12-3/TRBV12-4,CASSFNQPQHF,TGTGCCAGCAGCTTCAATCAGCCCCAGCATTTT
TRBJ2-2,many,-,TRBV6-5,CASRADANTGELFF,TGTGCCAGCAGGGCGGACGCGAACACCGGGGAGCTGTTTTTT
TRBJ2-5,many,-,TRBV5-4,CASSPNQETQYF,TGTGCCAGCAGTCCAAACCAAGAGACCCAGTACTTC
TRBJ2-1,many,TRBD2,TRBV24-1,CATSATSGLDEQFF,TGTGCCACCAGTGCCACTAGCGGGCTCGATGAGCAGTTCTTC
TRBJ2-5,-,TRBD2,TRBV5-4,CASSLVREGETQYF,TGTGCCAGCAGCTTAGTAAGGGAGGGAGAGACCCAGTACTTC
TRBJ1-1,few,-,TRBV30,CAWSVLSEAFF,TGTGCCTGGAGTGTCCTCAGTGAAGCTTTCTTT
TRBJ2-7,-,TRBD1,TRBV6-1,CASSEVRTGDYEQYF,TGTGCCAGCAGTGAAGTCAGGACAGGAGACTACGAGCAGTACTTC